A selection of T cell receptor beta chains follows, all from one sample in a study of shared clonotypes between healthy human individuals. Sequencing was performed with immunoSEQ multiplex PCR; in TCRdb, only in-frame clones are kept and a portion is missing. The table records approximately 650,000 clones, over 95% of them present only once. Sample: naive CD8+ T cells sorted from blood. The receptors come from a woman aged 30 to 39 in good health. Both conserved end residues are part of each CDR3. The order of the fields is CDR3 protein, CDR3 DNA, D gene, J gene, V gene, clone size. The D gene is left open where the match is weak. Size tells how often a clone was seen (once, few, many) or the class of an expanded clone, and some rows leave it out.

CDR3aa: CASSFLTGWGYTF
CDR3nt: TGTGCCAGCAGCTTTTTGACAGGGTGGGGCTACACCTTC
d_gene: TRBD1
j_gene: TRBJ1-2
v_gene: TRBV7-2
abundance: NA

CDR3aa: CASRDLGAGVDEQYF
CDR3nt: TGTGCCAGCAGGGACCTTGGGGCGGGAGTCGACGAGCAGTACTTC
d_gene: TRBD2
j_gene: TRBJ2-7
v_gene: TRBV27
abundance: NA

CDR3aa: CASSQVPSQYEQYF
CDR3nt: TGCGCCAGCAGCCAAGTCCCTTCACAGTACGAGCAGTACTTC
d_gene: NA
j_gene: TRBJ2-7
v_gene: TRBV4-1
abundance: NA

CDR3aa: CSAVAGSQDEQFF
CDR3nt: TGCAGCGCTGTAGCGGGCAGCCAGGATGAGCAGTTCTTC
d_gene: TRBD2
j_gene: TRBJ2-1
v_gene: TRBV29-1
abundance: NA

CDR3aa: CASSFSTNTEAFF
CDR3nt: TGTGCCAGCAGCTTTTCAACGAACACTGAAGCTTTCTTT
d_gene: NA
j_gene: TRBJ1-1
v_gene: TRBV5-8
abundance: NA

CDR3aa: CASRPRGLIGYTF
CDR3nt: TGTGCCAGCAGACCCAGGGGATTAATTGGCTACACCTTC
d_gene: NA
j_gene: TRBJ1-2
v_gene: TRBV6-5
abundance: NA

CDR3aa: CASSDGPDYNEQFF
CDR3nt: TGTGCCAGCAGCGATGGACCAGACTACAATGAGCAGTTCTTC
d_gene: NA
j_gene: TRBJ2-1
v_gene: TRBV13
abundance: NA

CDR3aa: CASSFGLSYEQYF
CDR3nt: TGTGCCAGCAGCTTCGGACTTTCCTACGAGCAGTACTTC
d_gene: NA
j_gene: TRBJ2-7
v_gene: TRBV13
abundance: NA

CDR3aa: CAISDQSSYNEQFF
CDR3nt: TGTGCCATCAGTGATCAAAGCTCCTACAATGAGCAGTTCTTC
d_gene: NA
j_gene: TRBJ2-1
v_gene: TRBV10-3
abundance: NA

CDR3aa: CASSTGTDSYEQYF
CDR3nt: TGTGCCAGTAGTACGGGGACTGACTCCTACGAGCAGTACTTC
d_gene: NA
j_gene: TRBJ2-7
v_gene: TRBV19
abundance: NA

CDR3aa: CATKSGNPYNEQFF
CDR3nt: TGTGCCACCAAGAGCGGGAACCCCTACAATGAGCAGTTCTTC
d_gene: TRBD2
j_gene: TRBJ2-1
v_gene: TRBV27
abundance: NA

CDR3aa: CASRGGASHEQFF
CDR3nt: TGTGCCAGCAGGGGGGGAGCGAGTCATGAGCAGTTCTTC
d_gene: NA
j_gene: TRBJ2-1
v_gene: TRBV28
abundance: NA

CDR3aa: CASSQWASYEQYF
CDR3nt: TGTGCCAGCAGCCAATGGGCATCCTACGAGCAGTACTTC
d_gene: NA
j_gene: TRBJ2-7
v_gene: TRBV27
abundance: NA

CDR3aa: CAWSSQNTEAFF
CDR3nt: TGTGCCTGGAGTAGTCAGAACACTGAAGCTTTCTTT
d_gene: NA
j_gene: TRBJ1-1
v_gene: TRBV30
abundance: NA

CDR3aa: CASSFGLGGEQFF
CDR3nt: TGTGCCAGCAGTTTCGGACTAGGGGGAGAGCAGTTCTTC
d_gene: NA
j_gene: TRBJ2-1
v_gene: TRBV27
abundance: NA

CDR3aa: CASRPWGQGGEKLFF
CDR3nt: TGCGCCAGCAGGCCATGGGGACAGGGTGGTGAAAAACTGTTTTTT
d_gene: TRBD1
j_gene: TRBJ1-4
v_gene: TRBV4-1
abundance: NA

CDR3aa: CASSLRPRNEQYF
CDR3nt: TGTGCCAGCAGCTTACGACCCCGCAACGAGCAGTACTTC
d_gene: NA
j_gene: TRBJ2-7
v_gene: TRBV5-5
abundance: NA

CDR3aa: CASSSGLAAYNEQFF
CDR3nt: TGCGCCAGCAGCTCGGGACTAGCGGCTTACAATGAGCAGTTCTTC
d_gene: TRBD2
j_gene: TRBJ2-1
v_gene: TRBV5-1
abundance: NA

CDR3aa: CASSVGRDSAGEQYF
CDR3nt: TGTGCCAGCAGCGTAGGGCGGGACTCTGCGGGGGAGCAGTACTTC
d_gene: NA
j_gene: TRBJ2-7
v_gene: TRBV9
abundance: NA

CDR3aa: CASRSRGGQPQHF
CDR3nt: TGTGCCAGCAGATCCCGGGGGGGTCAGCCCCAGCATTTT
d_gene: NA
j_gene: TRBJ1-5
v_gene: TRBV7-2
abundance: NA

CDR3aa: CAPGLAGVNGANVLTF
CDR3nt: TGTGCCCCGGGGCTAGCGGGAGTGAACGGGGCCAACGTCCTGACTTTC
d_gene: TRBD2
j_gene: TRBJ2-6
v_gene: TRBV2
abundance: NA

CDR3aa: CASSLGSGRAGEQFF
CDR3nt: TGTGCCAGCAGCTTGGGTAGCGGGAGGGCCGGTGAGCAGTTCTTC
d_gene: TRBD2
j_gene: TRBJ2-1
v_gene: TRBV5-6
abundance: NA

CDR3aa: CASSYLKDSTYEQYF
CDR3nt: TGTGCCAGCAGTTACTTGAAGGACTCCACCTACGAGCAGTACTTC
d_gene: NA
j_gene: TRBJ2-7
v_gene: TRBV6-5
abundance: NA

CDR3aa: CASSLPSHRNEQYF
CDR3nt: TGTGCCAGCAGCTTACCCTCCCATCGGAACGAGCAGTACTTC
d_gene: NA
j_gene: TRBJ2-7
v_gene: TRBV11-2
abundance: NA

CDR3aa: CSVELRTGLYEQYF
CDR3nt: TGCAGCGTTGAACTAAGGACAGGGCTCTACGAGCAGTACTTC
d_gene: TRBD1
j_gene: TRBJ2-7
v_gene: TRBV29-1
abundance: NA

CDR3aa: CASSLVDEQFF
CDR3nt: TGTGCCAGCAGCTTGGTGGATGAGCAGTTCTTC
d_gene: NA
j_gene: TRBJ2-1
v_gene: TRBV5-4
abundance: few

CDR3aa: CASSQGQSRTYEQYF
CDR3nt: TGCGCCAGCAGCCAGGGGCAAAGTCGTACCTACGAGCAGTACTTC
d_gene: NA
j_gene: TRBJ2-7
v_gene: TRBV5-1
abundance: NA

CDR3aa: CASSRQGFYNEQFF
CDR3nt: TGTGCCAGCAGTAGACAGGGGTTCTACAATGAGCAGTTCTTC
d_gene: TRBD1
j_gene: TRBJ2-1
v_gene: TRBV6-6
abundance: NA

CDR3aa: CASSPLPRRNNEQFF
CDR3nt: TGTGCCAGCAGTCCCCTCCCCCGGAGGAATAATGAGCAGTTCTTC
d_gene: NA
j_gene: TRBJ2-1
v_gene: TRBV28
abundance: NA

CDR3aa: CASSLSGGYEQFF
CDR3nt: TGTGCCAGCAGTTTATCAGGGGGATATGAGCAGTTCTTC
d_gene: NA
j_gene: TRBJ2-1
v_gene: TRBV27
abundance: NA

CDR3aa: CASSPQGATSGELFF
CDR3nt: TGTGCCAGCAGCCCACAGGGGGCAACGAGCGGGGAGCTGTTTTTT
d_gene: TRBD1
j_gene: TRBJ2-2
v_gene: TRBV7-9
abundance: NA

CDR3aa: CASKVRGGTDTQYF
CDR3nt: TGTGCCAGCAAAGTCAGGGGGGGAACAGATACGCAGTATTTT
d_gene: NA
j_gene: TRBJ2-3
v_gene: TRBV28
abundance: NA

CDR3aa: CASSPHRIDQPQHF
CDR3nt: TGTGCCAGCAGTCCCCACAGAATAGATCAGCCCCAGCATTTT
d_gene: NA
j_gene: TRBJ1-5
v_gene: TRBV27
abundance: NA

CDR3aa: CSVSQQVGYNEQFF
CDR3nt: TGCAGCGTTAGTCAACAAGTAGGCTACAATGAGCAGTTCTTC
d_gene: NA
j_gene: TRBJ2-1
v_gene: TRBV29-1
abundance: NA

CDR3aa: CASSLRSDGVAQYF
CDR3nt: TGTGCCAGCAGCTTAAGATCGGACGGCGTAGCGCAGTATTTT
d_gene: NA
j_gene: TRBJ2-3
v_gene: TRBV7-9
abundance: NA

CDR3aa: CASSFTGGVNTEAFF
CDR3nt: TGTGCCAGCAGCTTCACAGGAGGGGTGAACACTGAAGCTTTCTTT
d_gene: NA
j_gene: TRBJ1-1
v_gene: TRBV7-9
abundance: NA

CDR3aa: CASSFMGSVQYF
CDR3nt: TGTGCCAGCAGTTTCATGGGGTCGGTGCAGTACTTC
d_gene: NA
j_gene: TRBJ2-7
v_gene: TRBV28
abundance: once

CDR3aa: CATTGGSSYNEQFF
CDR3nt: TGTGCCACAACTGGCGGGAGCTCCTACAATGAGCAGTTCTTC
d_gene: TRBD2
j_gene: TRBJ2-1
v_gene: TRBV7-9
abundance: NA

CDR3aa: CSVATRGHYEQYF
CDR3nt: TGCAGCGTTGCGACTAGGGGACACTACGAGCAGTACTTC
d_gene: NA
j_gene: TRBJ2-7
v_gene: TRBV29-1
abundance: NA

CDR3aa: CASIGRDIATNEKLFF
CDR3nt: TGTGCCAGCATTGGGAGGGATATTGCAACTAATGAAAAACTGTTTTTT
d_gene: NA
j_gene: TRBJ1-4
v_gene: TRBV28
abundance: NA

CDR3aa: CASSLVTGGNTEAFF
CDR3nt: TGTGCCAGCAGCTTGGTAACGGGAGGGAACACTGAAGCTTTCTTT
d_gene: NA
j_gene: TRBJ1-1
v_gene: TRBV5-5
abundance: NA

CDR3aa: CSALGTETYEQYF
CDR3nt: TGCAGCGCCCTTGGGACAGAGACCTACGAGCAGTACTTC
d_gene: TRBD1
j_gene: TRBJ2-7
v_gene: TRBV29-1
abundance: NA

CDR3aa: CASSLRDGGIRELFF
CDR3nt: TGTGCCAGCAGCCTACGGGACGGAGGAATTAGGGAGCTGTTTTTT
d_gene: NA
j_gene: TRBJ2-2
v_gene: TRBV7-7
abundance: once

CDR3aa: CASSATLAGTDTQYF
CDR3nt: TGTGCCAGCAGCGCAACTCTAGCGGGCACAGATACGCAGTATTTT
d_gene: TRBD2
j_gene: TRBJ2-3
v_gene: TRBV7-7
abundance: NA

CDR3aa: CASSRTTSGTYVYSYEQYF
CDR3nt: TGTGCCAGCAGCCGTACGACTAGCGGGACCTATGTATACTCCTACGAGCAGTACTTC
d_gene: TRBD2
j_gene: TRBJ2-7
v_gene: TRBV28
abundance: NA

CDR3aa: CASSNNRGYTF
CDR3nt: TGTGCCAGCAGCAATAATCGAGGCTACACCTTC
d_gene: NA
j_gene: TRBJ1-2
v_gene: TRBV21-1
abundance: NA

CDR3aa: CATHRGKLFF
CDR3nt: TGTGCCACCCATAGGGGAAAACTGTTTTTT
d_gene: NA
j_gene: TRBJ1-4
v_gene: TRBV28
abundance: NA

CDR3aa: CASSPIRGDLINNEQFF
CDR3nt: TGTGCCAGCAGCCCCATTCGCGGTGACCTTATTAACAATGAGCAGTTCTTC
d_gene: NA
j_gene: TRBJ2-1
v_gene: TRBV28
abundance: NA

CDR3aa: CASSPAWDSSYEQYF
CDR3nt: TGTGCCAGCAGCCCCGCTTGGGACAGCTCCTACGAGCAGTACTTC
d_gene: TRBD1
j_gene: TRBJ2-7
v_gene: TRBV7-6
abundance: NA

CDR3aa: CASSLEVNNEQFF
CDR3nt: TGTGCCAGCAGCCTGGAAGTGAACAATGAGCAGTTCTTC
d_gene: NA
j_gene: TRBJ2-1
v_gene: TRBV7-2
abundance: NA

CDR3aa: CASGPFYNEQFF
CDR3nt: TGTGCCAGCGGTCCGTTCTACAATGAGCAGTTCTTC
d_gene: NA
j_gene: TRBJ2-1
v_gene: TRBV6-6
abundance: NA

CDR3aa: CASSERSYEQYF
CDR3nt: TGTGCCAGCAGTGAAAGGAGTTACGAGCAGTACTTC
d_gene: NA
j_gene: TRBJ2-7
v_gene: TRBV2
abundance: NA

CDR3aa: CASSPGYLSSYEQYF
CDR3nt: TGTGCCAGCAGTCCGGGATACCTAAGCTCCTACGAGCAGTACTTC
d_gene: NA
j_gene: TRBJ2-7
v_gene: TRBV28
abundance: NA